A selection of T cell receptor beta chains follows, all from one sample in a study of sequential checkpoint blockade in melanoma. The protocol was immunoSEQ multiplex PCR, while the TCRdb copy is restricted to in-frame clones and leaves out a portion. The sample has 3,000 or so clones, under 20% seen once. The sequencing here drew on tumor tissue (inferred from file names), taken from a patient given nivolumab and ipilimumab in sequence. These TCRs come from a human donor with melanoma. The CDR3 runs from the conserved cysteine through the conserved F or W. The D gene is left open where the match is weak. Clone size is not always given. Where it is, it says once, few, many or a class for expanded clones.

j_call	d_call	clone_size	v_call	cdr3_aa	cdr3_nt
TRBJ1-5	-	-	TRBV19	CASSWGGLGQPQHF	TGTGCCAGTAGCTGGGGGGGTTTGGGTCAGCCCCAGCATTTT
TRBJ1-5	-	-	TRBV19	CASSIEGRPQHF	TGTGCCAGTAGTATTGAGGGACGGCCCCAGCATTTT
TRBJ2-5	-	-	TRBV29-1	CSVPGGVLETQYF	TGCAGCGTTCCTGGGGGCGTCTTAGAGACCCAGTACTTC
TRBJ1-6	-	medium-sized	TRBV25-1	CASSGYPASLMFSPLHF	TGTGCCAGCAGTGGGTACCCGGCCAGTCTCATGTTTTCACCCCTCCACTTT
TRBJ1-1	TRBD1	medium-sized	TRBV11-3	CASSQPGQGRSPEAFF	TGTGCCAGCAGCCAGCCCGGACAGGGAAGGAGCCCTGAAGCTTTCTTT
TRBJ2-2	TRBD1	medium-sized	TRBV12-5	CASTLDRGDTGELFF	TGTGCCAGCACCCTGGACAGGGGTGACACCGGGGAGCTGTTTTTT
TRBJ2-3	-	-	TRBV6-8	CASSYGPIHGDTQYF	TGTGCCAGCAGTTATGGTCCTATTCATGGGGATACGCAGTATTTT
TRBJ1-2	-	medium-sized	TRBV4-1	CASSQERGGYGYTF	TGCGCCAGCAGCCAAGAAAGGGGAGGCTATGGCTACACCTTC
TRBJ1-4	-	medium-sized	TRBV6-8	CASSGFSWEKLFF	TGTGCCAGCAGTGGTTTTTCGTGGGAAAAACTGTTTTTT
TRBJ2-7	TRBD2	many	TRBV11-3	CASSSGGTSGGYYEQYF	TGTGCCAGCAGCTCGGGCGGGACTAGCGGGGGTTACTACGAGCAGTACTTC
TRBJ1-5	-	medium-sized	TRBV28	CASGGADNQPQHF	TGTGCCAGCGGGGGGGCCGACAATCAGCCCCAGCATTTT
TRBJ1-4	TRBD1	many	TRBV11-3	CASSFGAGGREKLFF	TGTGCCAGCAGCTTCGGAGCAGGGGGCCGTGAAAAACTGTTTTTT
TRBJ2-3	TRBD1	-	TRBV5-1	CASSLGTGGVTDTQYF	TGCGCCAGCAGCCTGGGGACAGGGGGAGTTACAGATACGCAGTATTTT
TRBJ2-1	TRBD2	-	TRBV9	CASSVEAGYINEQFF	TGTGCCAGCAGCGTTGAAGCGGGGTATATCAATGAGCAGTTCTTC
TRBJ2-5	TRBD2	many	TRBV11-3	CASSRASGGQETQYF	TGTGCCAGCAGCAGGGCTAGCGGGGGCCAAGAGACCCAGTACTTC
TRBJ1-4	-	-	TRBV5-1	CASSSSSWNEKLFF	TGCGCCAGCAGCTCGTCCTCCTGGAATGAAAAACTGTTTTTT
TRBJ1-5	-	few	TRBV6-8	CAIRPRGVNQPQHF	TGTGCCATCAGGCCCAGGGGTGTCAATCAGCCCCAGCATTTT
TRBJ1-5	-	few	TRBV6-8	CASSYGLLSNQPQHF	TGTGCCAGCAGTTATGGGCTTCTTAGCAATCAGCCCCAGCATTTT
TRBJ2-2	TRBD1	few	TRBV11-3	CASSSDRVRGELFF	TGTGCCAGCAGCTCCGACAGGGTCCGGGGGGAGCTGTTTTTT
TRBJ2-3	-	-	TRBV28	CASSPIPSTGSTDTQYF	TGTGCCAGCAGCCCGATACCCTCGACAGGTAGCACAGATACGCAGTATTTT
TRBJ2-3	TRBD1	-	TRBV6-8	CASSEDFGQGPDTQYF	TGTGCCAGCAGTGAGGACTTCGGACAGGGCCCAGATACGCAGTATTTT
TRBJ2-3	-	medium-sized	TRBV14	CASSRTGTTDTQYF	TGTGCCAGCAGTAGGACGGGAACCACAGATACGCAGTATTTT
TRBJ1-2	TRBD1	few	TRBV11-3	CASSLGTGVLGGYTF	TGTGCCAGCAGCTTAGGGACAGGGGTTCTGGGCGGCTACACCTTC
TRBJ1-2	TRBD1	-	TRBV28	CASLDRADYGYTF	TGTGCCAGCTTGGACAGGGCGGACTATGGCTACACCTTC
TRBJ2-7	-	-	TRBV15	CATSRRAGDYEQYF	TGTGCCACCAGCAGACGGGCAGGGGACTACGAGCAGTACTTC
TRBJ1-2	-	large	TRBV28	CASSFGNNGYTF	TGTGCCAGCAGTTTTGGGAACAATGGCTACACCTTC
TRBJ2-3	TRBD2	-	TRBV29-1	CSVDGVAGGPRHRSTDTQYF	TGCAGCGTTGATGGCGTAGCGGGGGGCCCTCGGCACAGAAGCACAGATACGCAGTATTTT
TRBJ1-3	-	medium-sized	TRBV11-3	CASSRFPPGEGGNTIYF	TGTGCCAGCAGTCGCTTTCCGCCGGGGGAAGGAGGAAACACCATATATTTT
TRBJ2-3	-	many	TRBV7-1	CASSPRTGDTQYF	TGTGCCAGCAGCCCAAGGACGGGGGATACGCAGTATTTT
TRBJ2-1	TRBD2	many	TRBV11-3	CASSSSGSYNEQFF	TGTGCCAGCAGCTCAAGCGGGAGTTACAATGAGCAGTTCTTC
TRBJ2-1	TRBD2	-	TRBV29-1	CSVGLVAGVSGDEQFF	TGCAGCGTTGGGTTGGTAGCGGGGGTAAGTGGTGATGAGCAGTTCTTC
TRBJ2-5	-	many	TRBV11-3	CASSPVGQVRGETQYF	TGTGCCAGCAGCCCAGTGGGGCAGGTTAGAGGAGAGACCCAGTACTTC
TRBJ1-6	TRBD1	-	TRBV11-3	CASSLEARQGVSPLHF	TGTGCCAGCAGCTTAGAGGCCCGCCAGGGGGTTTCACCCCTCCACTTT
TRBJ1-2	TRBD1	medium-sized	TRBV6-8	CASSRTGQGLDGYTF	TGTGCCAGCAGTCGAACGGGACAGGGCCTGGATGGCTACACCTTC
TRBJ2-7	TRBD1	medium-sized	TRBV9	CASSVWAGGEQYF	TGTGCCAGCAGCGTGTGGGCAGGGGGCGAGCAGTACTTC
TRBJ1-1	-	medium-sized	TRBV6-8	CASTIQGHTEAFF	TGTGCCAGCACTATACAGGGCCACACTGAAGCTTTCTTT
TRBJ2-1	-	medium-sized	TRBV11-3	CASSLDPPVFGDEQFF	TGTGCCAGCAGCTTAGATCCCCCGGTCTTTGGCGATGAGCAGTTCTTC
TRBJ1-2	-	-	TRBV28	CASRRDRSNYGYTF	TGTGCCAGCAGACGGGACCGATCTAACTATGGCTACACCTTC
TRBJ1-1	-	few	TRBV6-8	CASSYQPWNTEAFF	TGTGCCAGCAGTTACCAACCATGGAACACTGAAGCTTTCTTT
TRBJ1-5	TRBD1	-	TRBV28	CASRTGTGYQPQHF	TGTGCCAGCAGGACCGGGACAGGGTATCAGCCCCAGCATTTT
TRBJ2-3	TRBD1	-	TRBV10-2	CASSATGFSTDTQYF	TGCGCCAGCAGTGCGACAGGGTTTAGCACAGATACGCAGTATTTT
TRBJ1-1	-	many	TRBV11-3	CASSLRRGAGNTEAFF	TGTGCCAGCAGCTTAAGGAGGGGCGCGGGGAACACTGAAGCTTTCTTT
TRBJ2-1	TRBD2	-	TRBV29-1	CSPTSGGYNEQFF	TGCAGCCCGACTAGCGGGGGTTACAATGAGCAGTTCTTC
TRBJ1-1	-	-	TRBV29-1	CSGRRTWVTEAFF	TGCAGCGGCCGGCGAACCTGGGTCACTGAAGCTTTCTTT
TRBJ1-1	-	medium-sized	TRBV11-3	CASSLAGAGENTEAFF	TGTGCCAGCAGCTTGGCCGGGGCAGGGGAGAACACTGAAGCTTTCTTT
TRBJ1-5	-	few	TRBV9	CASTASGGGGQPQHF	TGTGCCAGCACCGCCTCGGGGGGCGGCGGACAGCCCCAGCATTTT
TRBJ2-5	-	-	TRBV5-1	CASSFGPGQETQYF	TGCGCCAGCAGCTTTGGACCGGGCCAAGAGACCCAGTACTTC
TRBJ1-4	-	-	TRBV6-8	CASSYLADYNEKLFF	TGTGCCAGCAGTTACTTGGCGGACTATAATGAAAAACTGTTTTTT